The 11 T cell receptor beta chains listed next were all sequenced from one sample in a study of shared clonotypes between healthy human individuals. Sequencing was performed with immunoSEQ multiplex PCR; in TCRdb, only in-frame clones are kept and a portion is missing. The table lists 600,000 to 750,000 clones, about two thirds of them singletons. The material sequenced was memory CD4+ T cells sorted from blood. The subset: CD45RA-negative fraction. These receptors were taken from a young woman in good health.

The chain has TRBV27 and TRBJ1-2, with D perhaps matching TRBD1 (5 bases). The germline V and J ends were trimmed by 6 bases and 8 bases, with 13 bases remaining between them. This CDR3 has 12 amino acids. Germline values: CDR1 MNHEY, CDR2 SMNVEV (reference sequence). CDR3 loop: CASSPVGGGYTF. CDR3 DNA: TGTGCCAGCAGCCCGGTGGGGGGAGGCTACACCTTC.

A single count supports this clone. V and J are TRBV9 and TRBJ2-1; TRBD2 is a possible D gene (6 bases). CDR3 length: 17 amino acids. V was pared by 0 bases and J by 0 bases, with 13 bases between. Germline CDR1 is SGDLS and CDR2 is YYNGEE. CDR3 DNA sequence: TGTGCCAGCAGCGTAGAGGGGTCTAGCGCCTCCTACAATGAGCAGTTCTTC. This encodes CASSVEGSSASYNEQFF.

This chain uses TRBV4-1 with TRBJ2-7, with 7 bases matching TRBD1. The J segment lost 1 base and the V segment lost 4 bases, leaving 4 bases of the junction unmatched. This CDR3 region has 14 residues. The germline V gene encodes CDR1 MGHRA and CDR2 YSYEKL. The CDR3 spells CASSPWDRSYEQYF. The DNA of the CDR3 is TGCGCCAGCAGCCCGTGGGACAGATCCTACGAGCAGTACTTC.

The CDR3 DNA reads TGTGCCAGCAGCGTAGCCGCCGGGACAAACCAAGAGACCCAGTACTTC. Translated: CASSVAAGTNQETQYF. The J gene is TRBJ2-5, the V gene TRBV9; D may be TRBD1 (6 bases). The length of the CDR3 is 16 residues. V was pared by 0 bases and J by 0 bases, with 12 bases between. The germline CDR1 and CDR2 sequences are SGDLS and YYNGEE.

J is TRBJ1-5 and V is TRBV28; D not resolved. V was clipped by 3 bases and J by 2 bases, with 11 bases between them. The CDR3 has 15 amino acids. The germline CDR1 and CDR2 sequences are MDHEN and SYDVKM. The CDR3 region is CASSFWGGGNQPQHF. CDR3 nucleotides: TGTGCCAGCAGTTTTTGGGGTGGCGGCAATCAGCCCCAGCATTTT.

This clone appeared a few times. The genes are TRBV9 and TRBJ2-1; 9 positions agree with TRBD2. Germline V gene data show CDR1 as SGDLS and CDR2 as YYNGEE. The CDR3 runs 14 residues. V dropped 1 base and J dropped 6; count of bases not matched to a gene: 2. CDR3 sequence: CASSVTSGFNEQFF. Here the CDR3 DNA reads TGTGCCAGCAGCGTAACTAGCGGGTTCAATGAGCAGTTCTTC.

This clone was counted only a few times. The chain couples TRBV2 to TRBJ2-4, with D tentatively TRBD2 (5 bases). The germline V gene has CDR1 SNHLY and CDR2 FYNNEI. The length of the CDR3 is 15 residues. The V gene lost 4 bases and the J gene lost 0 bases, with 10 bases spanning the gap. CDR3 sequence (DNA): TGTGCCAGCAGTGGGACTTTCAGAGCCAAAAACATTCAGTACTTC. It codes for CASSGTFRAKNIQYF.

The J gene is TRBJ2-7, the V gene TRBV10-3, with D hard to call. The CDR3 contains 15 residues. Between the trimmed V and J ends, which lost 4 bases and 0 bases, there was a span of 13 bases. Per the germline V gene, CDR1 is ENHRY and CDR2 is SYGVKD. The CDR3 spells CAISGQSSSSYEQYF. CDR3 in DNA: TGTGCCATCAGTGGGCAGTCTTCGAGCTCCTACGAGCAGTACTTC.

The DNA for the CDR3 is TGTGCCAGCAGCTTGGGGTACAGCTATGGCTACACCTTC. The encoded protein is CASSLGYSYGYTF. The rearrangement uses TRBV5-6 and TRBJ1-2; D is uncertain. V lost 0 bases and J lost 4, with 7 bases in between. CDR3 length: 13 amino acids. Per germline, CDR1 SGHDT and CDR2 YYEEEE.

A single count supports this clone. The chain links TRBV5-7 to TRBJ2-7; the D gene is possibly TRBD2 (5 bases). TRBV5-7 is sorted into the ORF group, with uncertain function. V shed 0 bases and J shed 4 bases, with 8 bases lying between them. The CDR3 loop spans 13 amino acids. This chain's CDR3 is CASSLVTIYEQYF. The CDR3 region has the DNA TGTGCCAGCAGCTTGGTGACTATTTACGAGCAGTACTTC.

This rearrangement joins TRBV14 to TRBJ1-4; D gene ambiguous. This CDR3 is 15 amino acids long. CDR1 is SGHDN and CDR2 is FVKESK in the germline V gene. Trimming removed 4 bases at V and 2 bases at J, with 11 bases between. The CDR3 coding sequence is TGTGCCAGCAGCCTCGGCCGGGAGACTAATGAAAAACTGTTTTTT. Its protein is CASSLGRETNEKLFF.